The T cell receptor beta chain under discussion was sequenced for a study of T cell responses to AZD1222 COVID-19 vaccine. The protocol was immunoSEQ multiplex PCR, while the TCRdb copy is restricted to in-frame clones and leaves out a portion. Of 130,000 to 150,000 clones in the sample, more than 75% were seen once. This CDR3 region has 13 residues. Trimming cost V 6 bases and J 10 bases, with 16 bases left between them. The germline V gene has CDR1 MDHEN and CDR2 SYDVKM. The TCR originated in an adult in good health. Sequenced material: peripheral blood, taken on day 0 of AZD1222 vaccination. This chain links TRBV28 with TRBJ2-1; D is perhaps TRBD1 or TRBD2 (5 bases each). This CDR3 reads CASRGVASWEQFF. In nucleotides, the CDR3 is TGTGCCAGCAGGGGGGTAGCATCATGGGAGCAGTTCTTC.